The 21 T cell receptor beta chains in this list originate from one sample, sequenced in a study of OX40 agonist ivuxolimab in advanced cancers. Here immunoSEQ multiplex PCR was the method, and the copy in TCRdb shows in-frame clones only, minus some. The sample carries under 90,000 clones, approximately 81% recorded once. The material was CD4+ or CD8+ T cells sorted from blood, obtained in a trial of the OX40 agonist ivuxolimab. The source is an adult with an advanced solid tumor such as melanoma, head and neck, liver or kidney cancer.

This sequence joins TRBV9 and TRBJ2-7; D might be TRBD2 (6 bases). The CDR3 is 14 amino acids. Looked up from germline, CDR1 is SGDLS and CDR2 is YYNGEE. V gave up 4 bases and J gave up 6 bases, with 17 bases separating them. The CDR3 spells CASSPRGIGGEQYF. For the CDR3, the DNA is TGTGCCAGCAGCCCCCGGGGGATAGGCGGCGAGCAGTACTTC.

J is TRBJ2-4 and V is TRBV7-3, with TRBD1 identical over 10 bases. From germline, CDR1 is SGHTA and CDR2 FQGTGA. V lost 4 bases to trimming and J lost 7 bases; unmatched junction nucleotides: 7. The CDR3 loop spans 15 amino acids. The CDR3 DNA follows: TGTGCCAGCAGCTCGCGGGCGGGACAGGGGAACATTCAGTACTTC. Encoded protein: CASSSRAGQGNIQYF.

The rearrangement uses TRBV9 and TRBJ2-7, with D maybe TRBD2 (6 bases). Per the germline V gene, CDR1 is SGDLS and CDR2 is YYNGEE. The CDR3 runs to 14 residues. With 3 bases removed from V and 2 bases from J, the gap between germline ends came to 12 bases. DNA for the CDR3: TGTGCCAGCAGCGATAGCGGCAATACCTACGAGCAGTACTTC. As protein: CASSDSGNTYEQYF. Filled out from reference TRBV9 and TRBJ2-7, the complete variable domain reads DSGVTQTPKHLITATGQRVTLRCSPRSGDLSVYWYQQSLDQGLQFLIQYYNGEERAKGNILERFSAQQFPDLHSELNLSSLELGDSALYFCASSDSGNTYEQYFGPGTRLTVT.

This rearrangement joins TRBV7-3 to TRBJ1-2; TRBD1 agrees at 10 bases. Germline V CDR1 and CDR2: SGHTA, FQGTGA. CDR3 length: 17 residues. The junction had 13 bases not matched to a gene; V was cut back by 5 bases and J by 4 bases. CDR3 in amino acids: CASSPQGQGKIGYGYTF. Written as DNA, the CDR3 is TGTGCCAGCAGCCCCCAGGGACAGGGGAAAATAGGCTATGGCTACACCTTC. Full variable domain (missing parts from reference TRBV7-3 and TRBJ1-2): GAGVSQTPSNKVTEKGKYVELRCDPISGHTALYWYRQSLGQGPEFLIYFQGTGAADDSGLPNDRFFAVRPEGSVSTLKIQRTERGDSAVYLCASSPQGQGKIGYGYTFGSGTRLTVV.

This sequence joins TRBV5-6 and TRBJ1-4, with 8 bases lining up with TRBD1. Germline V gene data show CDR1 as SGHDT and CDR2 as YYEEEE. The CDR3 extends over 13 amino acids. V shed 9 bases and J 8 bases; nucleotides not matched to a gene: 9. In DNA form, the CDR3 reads TGTGCCACTCCGGACAGGGCGGGGGAAAAACTGTTTTTT. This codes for CATPDRAGEKLFF.

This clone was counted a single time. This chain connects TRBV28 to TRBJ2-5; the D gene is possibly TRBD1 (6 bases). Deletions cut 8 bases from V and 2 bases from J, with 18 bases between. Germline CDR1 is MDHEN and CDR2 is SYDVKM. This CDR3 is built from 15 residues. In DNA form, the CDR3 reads TGTGCCAGCCGAAGCTGGGGACAAATGCAAGAGACCCAGTACTTC. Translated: CASRSWGQMQETQYF.

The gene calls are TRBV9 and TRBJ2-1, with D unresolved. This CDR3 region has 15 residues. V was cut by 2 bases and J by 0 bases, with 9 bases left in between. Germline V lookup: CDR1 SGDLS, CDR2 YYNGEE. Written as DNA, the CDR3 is TGTGCCAGCAGCGTTGACCTTCCCTCCTACAATGAGCAGTTCTTC. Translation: CASSVDLPSYNEQFF.

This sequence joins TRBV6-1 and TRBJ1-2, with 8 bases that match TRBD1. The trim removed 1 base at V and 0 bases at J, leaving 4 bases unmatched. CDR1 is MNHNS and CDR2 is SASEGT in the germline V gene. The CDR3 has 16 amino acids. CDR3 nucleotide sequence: TGTGCCAGCAGTGAAGACTTACAGGGGGCTAACTATGGCTACACCTTC. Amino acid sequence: CASSEDLQGANYGYTF.

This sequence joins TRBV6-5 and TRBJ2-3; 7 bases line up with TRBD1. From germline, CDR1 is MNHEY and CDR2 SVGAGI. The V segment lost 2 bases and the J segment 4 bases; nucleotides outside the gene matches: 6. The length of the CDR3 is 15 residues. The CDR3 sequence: CASSYVGQGADTQYF. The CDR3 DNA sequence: TGTGCCAGCAGTTACGTTGGTCAGGGGGCAGATACGCAGTATTTT.

Written as DNA, the CDR3 is TGTGCCAGCAGCCAAGAAGGTGAAAAACTGTTTTTT. The encoded protein is CASSQEGEKLFF. This chain connects TRBV4-2 to TRBJ1-4; no reliable D call. The CDR3 consists of 12 residues. The V end lost 0 bases, the J end lost 7 bases, and 3 bases lay between the germline ends. Per germline, CDR1 LGHNA and CDR2 YNFKEQ.

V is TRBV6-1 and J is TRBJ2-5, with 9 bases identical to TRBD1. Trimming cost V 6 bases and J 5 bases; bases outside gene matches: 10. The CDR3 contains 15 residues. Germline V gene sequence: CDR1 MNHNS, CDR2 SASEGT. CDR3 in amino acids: CASSAGTGSLETQYF. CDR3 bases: TGTGCCAGCAGCGCCGGGACAGGGTCTTTGGAGACCCAGTACTTC.

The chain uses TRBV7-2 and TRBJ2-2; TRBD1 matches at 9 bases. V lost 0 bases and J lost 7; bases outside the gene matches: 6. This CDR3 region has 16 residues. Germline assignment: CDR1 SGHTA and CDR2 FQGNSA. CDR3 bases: TGTGCCAGCAGCTTAGCTGTCGGGACAGGGAACGGGGAGCTGTTTTTT. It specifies CASSLAVGTGNGELFF.

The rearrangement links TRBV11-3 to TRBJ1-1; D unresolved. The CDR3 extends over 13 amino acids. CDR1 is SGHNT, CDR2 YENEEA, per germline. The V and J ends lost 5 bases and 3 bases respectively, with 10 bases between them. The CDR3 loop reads CASSLGGHTEAFF. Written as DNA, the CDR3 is TGTGCCAGCAGCCTGGGCGGTCACACTGAAGCTTTCTTT.

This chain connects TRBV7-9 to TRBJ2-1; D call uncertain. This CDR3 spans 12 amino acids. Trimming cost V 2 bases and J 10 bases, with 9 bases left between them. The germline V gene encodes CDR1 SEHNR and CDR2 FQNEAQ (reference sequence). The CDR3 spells CASSLTAREQFF. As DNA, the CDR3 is TGTGCCAGCAGCTTAACGGCTCGGGAGCAGTTCTTC.

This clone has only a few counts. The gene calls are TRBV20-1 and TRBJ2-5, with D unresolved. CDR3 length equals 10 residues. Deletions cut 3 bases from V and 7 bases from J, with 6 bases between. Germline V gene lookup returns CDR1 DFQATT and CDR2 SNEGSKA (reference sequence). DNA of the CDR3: TGCAGTGCTAGTGATACGACCCAGTACTTC. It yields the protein CSASDTTQYF.

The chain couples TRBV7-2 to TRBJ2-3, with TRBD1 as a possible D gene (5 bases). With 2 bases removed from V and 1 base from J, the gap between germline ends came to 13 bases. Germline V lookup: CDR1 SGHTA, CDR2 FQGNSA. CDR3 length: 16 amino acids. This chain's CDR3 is CASSLRVGPGTDTQYF. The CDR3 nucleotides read TGTGCCAGCAGCTTAAGGGTGGGGCCCGGCACAGATACGCAGTATTTT.

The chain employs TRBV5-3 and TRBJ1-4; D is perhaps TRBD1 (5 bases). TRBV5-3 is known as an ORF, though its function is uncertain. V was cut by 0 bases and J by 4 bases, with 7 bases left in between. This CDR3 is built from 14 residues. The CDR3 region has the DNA TGTGCCAGAAGCTTGGACAGGTGTAATGAAAAACTGTTTTTT. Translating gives CARSLDRCNEKLFF.

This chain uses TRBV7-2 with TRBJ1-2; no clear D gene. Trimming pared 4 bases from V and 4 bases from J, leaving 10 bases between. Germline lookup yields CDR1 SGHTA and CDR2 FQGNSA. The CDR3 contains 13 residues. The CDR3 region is CASSSTTFYGYTF. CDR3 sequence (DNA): TGTGCCAGCAGCTCTACGACCTTCTATGGCTACACCTTC.

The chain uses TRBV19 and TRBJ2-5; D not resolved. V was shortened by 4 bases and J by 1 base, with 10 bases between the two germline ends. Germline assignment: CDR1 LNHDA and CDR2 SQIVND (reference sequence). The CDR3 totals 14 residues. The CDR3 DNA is TGTGCCAGTAGTAGTGCGGTTGGCCAAGAGACCCAGTACTTC. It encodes CASSSAVGQETQYF.

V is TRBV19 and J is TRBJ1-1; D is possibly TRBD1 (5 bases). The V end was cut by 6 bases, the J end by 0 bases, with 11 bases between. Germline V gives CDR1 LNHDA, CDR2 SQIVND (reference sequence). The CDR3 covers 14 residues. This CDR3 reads CASRGDRLNTEAFF. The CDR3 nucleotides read TGTGCCAGTAGGGGTGACAGATTGAACACTGAAGCTTTCTTT.

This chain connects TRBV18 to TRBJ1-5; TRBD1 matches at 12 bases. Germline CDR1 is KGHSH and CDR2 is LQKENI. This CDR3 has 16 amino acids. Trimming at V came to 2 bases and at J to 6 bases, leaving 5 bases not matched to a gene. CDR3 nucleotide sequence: TGTGCCAGCTCACCAAGAGGGACAGGGGGCTTTCAGCCCCAGCATTTT. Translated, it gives CASSPRGTGGFQPQHF.